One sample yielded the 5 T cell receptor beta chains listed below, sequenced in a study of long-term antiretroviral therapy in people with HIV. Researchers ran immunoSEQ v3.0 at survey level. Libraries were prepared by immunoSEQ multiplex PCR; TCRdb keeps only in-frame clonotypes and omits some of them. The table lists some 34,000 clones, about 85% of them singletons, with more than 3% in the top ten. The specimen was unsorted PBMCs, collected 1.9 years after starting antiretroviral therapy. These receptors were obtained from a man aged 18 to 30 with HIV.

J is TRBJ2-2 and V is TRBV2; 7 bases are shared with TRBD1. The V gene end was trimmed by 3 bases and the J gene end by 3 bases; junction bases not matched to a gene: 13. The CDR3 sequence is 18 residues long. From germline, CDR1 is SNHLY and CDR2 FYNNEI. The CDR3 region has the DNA TGTGCCAGCAGTGATCCCATTACAGGGGAAAAGGACACCGGGGAGCTGTTTTTT. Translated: CASSDPITGEKDTGELFF.

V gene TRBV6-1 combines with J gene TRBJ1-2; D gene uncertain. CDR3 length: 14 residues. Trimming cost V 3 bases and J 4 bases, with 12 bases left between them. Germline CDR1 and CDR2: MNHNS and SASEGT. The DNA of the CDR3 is TGTGCCAGCAGTGAGGGCGGCGGATTCTATGGCTACACCTTC. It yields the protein CASSEGGGFYGYTF.

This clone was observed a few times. CDR3 sequence reads: CASTRPQLAGGREDYEQYF. CDR3 bases: TGTGCCAGTACCCGACCACAACTAGCGGGGGGGCGGGAAGACTACGAGCAGTACTTC. The chain employs TRBV19 and TRBJ2-7, with 13 nucleotides matching TRBD2. Trimming at V came to 7 bases and at J to 3 bases, leaving 18 bases not matched to a gene. The CDR3 runs 19 residues. The V gene's germline CDR1 is LNHDA and CDR2 SQIVND (reference sequence).

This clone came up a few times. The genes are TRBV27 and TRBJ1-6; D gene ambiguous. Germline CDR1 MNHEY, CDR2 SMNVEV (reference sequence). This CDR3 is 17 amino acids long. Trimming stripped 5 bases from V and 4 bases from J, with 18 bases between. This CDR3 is CASSPNNPIAYNSPLHF. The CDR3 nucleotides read TGTGCCAGCAGTCCCAACAACCCGATCGCGTATAATTCACCCCTCCACTTT.

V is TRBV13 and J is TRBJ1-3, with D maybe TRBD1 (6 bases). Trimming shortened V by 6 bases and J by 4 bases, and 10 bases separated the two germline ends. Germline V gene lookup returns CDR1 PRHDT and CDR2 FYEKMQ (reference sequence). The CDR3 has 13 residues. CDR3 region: CASRNGGGNTIYF. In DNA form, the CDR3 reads TGTGCCAGCAGGAATGGGGGCGGAAACACCATATATTTT.